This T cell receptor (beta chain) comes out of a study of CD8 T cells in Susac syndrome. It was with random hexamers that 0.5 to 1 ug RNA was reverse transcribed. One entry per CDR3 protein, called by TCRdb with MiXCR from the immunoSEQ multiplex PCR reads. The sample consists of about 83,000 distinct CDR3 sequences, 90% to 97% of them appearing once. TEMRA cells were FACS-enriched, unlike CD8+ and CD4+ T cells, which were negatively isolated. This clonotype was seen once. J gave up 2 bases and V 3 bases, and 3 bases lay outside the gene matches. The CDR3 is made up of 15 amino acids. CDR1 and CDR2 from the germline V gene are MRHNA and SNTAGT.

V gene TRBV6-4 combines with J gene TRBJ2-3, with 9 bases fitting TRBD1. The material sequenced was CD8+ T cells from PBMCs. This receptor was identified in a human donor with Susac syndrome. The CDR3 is CASSERQGDTDTQYF. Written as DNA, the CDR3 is TGTGCCAGCAGTGAGAGACAGGGGGACACAGATACGCAGTATTTT.